Listed below are T cell receptor beta chains from one sample, sequenced in a study of blood T cell repertoires in COVID-19. Generated by immunoSEQ multiplex PCR, the TCRdb table keeps only in-frame clones and is missing some. The table lists about 150,000 clones, around nine tenths of them singletons. Material for sequencing was peripheral blood. The receptors stem from a woman in her 70s with acute or convalescent COVID-19. Both conserved end residues are part of each CDR3.

V gene	CDR3 protein
TRBV7-2	CASSLGAHNTGELFF
TRBV12-3/TRBV12-4	CASSSYTDTQYF
TRBV14	CASSQDLNRGRRLFF
TRBV15	CATSRGNRQSPLHF
TRBV19	CASSNPGRPPLEQYF
TRBV7-3	CASSLGGQETQYF
TRBV6-1	CASSEAIGGASMTNYGYTF
TRBV7-3	CASSLAGGRNTEAFF
TRBV29-1	CSTRGTFQETQYF
TRBV19	CASKGNGYTF
TRBV11-2	CASSPIVGRGRDTDTQYF
TRBV5-1	CASSLNSYNEQFF
TRBV6-4	CASNRGLAKNIQYF
TRBV6-5	CASSLTDREVAFF
TRBV19	CASSASRGQQNSPLHF
TRBV5-1	CASSWAGQETQYF
TRBV5-4	CASSLLQEHTF
TRBV6-2/TRBV6-3	CASSYSPRLNAFF
TRBV28	CASGLPGTGADTEAFF
TRBV15	CATSLGDRNVYGYTF
TRBV6-5	CASSLGTGVLAEHF
TRBV5-6	CASSTTTGGSGNTIYF
TRBV9	CASSDPMDRGLYNEQFF
TRBV5-1	CASSSQGQGTMNTEAFF
TRBV18	CASSPREGTEAFF
TRBV30	CAWSPGVQETQYF
TRBV7-9	CASSLRQGGEKLFF
TRBV4-3	CASSQGTGGSIYGYTF
TRBV2	CASSEDRGDTEAFF
TRBV7-2	CASSLGLDRRNGYTF
TRBV11-2	CASSPLAGQEQFF
TRBV25-1	CASGSTGGRHTEAFF
TRBV4-3	CASSHSSSLSGGRRTQYF